This T cell receptor beta chain was found in a study of cytotoxic CD8 clonotypes in ibrutinib-treated CLL. Across the study: Partial response occurred in approximately 25 patients and complete response in 2; at median around 66 months, about 14 remained remitted and about 12 progressed.

A remark on this clone: Antigen: not known.

Study-wide results and limits: Clonality rose at ibrutinib response, held steady in sustained remission, and fell toward baseline at progression. At the start, clonality exceeded age-matched healthy donors and followed circulating CD8+ T-cell counts.

There are 13 residues in the CDR3. With 5 bases removed from V and 3 bases from J, the gap between germline ends came to 11 bases. Germline loops: CDR1 SGHNT, CDR2 YENEEA. Sequencing was designed to attain a depth spanning 1 in 200,000 to 1 in 1 million T cells. Sequencing used immunoSEQ multiplex PCR; TCRdb keeps in-frame clones, though not all of them. The sample carries roughly 56,000 clones, approximately 71% recorded once. The sequencing here drew on PBMCs, taken after 12 months of ibrutinib treatment. This chain links TRBV11-3 with TRBJ2-7; no reliable D call. The receptor comes from a human donor with chronic lymphocytic leukemia. The DNA for the CDR3 is TGTGCCAGCAGCCAGGACCAGGACTACGAGCAGTACTTC. It is translated as CASSQDQDYEQYF.